The 9 T cell receptor beta chains given below trace back to one sample, sequenced in a study of identical twins (dated by TCRdb to the mid-2010s). Receptors were amplified or captured by 5' RACE. The sample was run on an Illumina HiSeq 2000. Using fastp at Q25 and MiXCR, TCRdb reprocessed the public reads and kept productive beta chains. Here each entry gathers all rows of one CDR3 protein and keeps the most common genes and DNA. For this sample the table gives about 530,000 distinct CDR3 sequences, of which around 15% were detected only once. Roughly 0.46% of the sample is held by the ten biggest clonotypes. The same specimen was also included in a second study, on yellow fever vaccine responses in identical twins.

Sequencing was performed on CD4+ T cells sorted from blood. The receptor source for this set is a woman aged 18-35 years in good health.

The chain couples TRBV7-1 to TRBJ1-6, with D hard to call. TRBV7-1 is filed as an ORF, its function uncertain. The CDR3 contains 13 residues. The CDR3 DNA reads TGTGCGCGCGTTAGCTCCTATAATTCACCCCTCCACTTT. Residues: CARVSSYNSPLHF.

This clonotype was observed a handful of times. The gene calls are TRBV29-1 and TRBJ2-2; 8 bases align to TRBD1. Looked up from germline, CDR1 is SQVTM and CDR2 is ANQGSEA. The V and J ends lost 5 bases and 7 bases, in that order; junction bases with no gene match: 9. The CDR3 runs to 14 residues. CDR3 protein: CSVQKQGGDGELFF. The CDR3 DNA reads TGCAGCGTTCAAAAACAGGGGGGAGACGGGGAGCTGTTTTTT.

This clonotype occurred a few times. The chain combines TRBV5-1 with TRBJ2-7; no clear D. The CDR3 covers 11 residues. Trimming stripped 4 bases from V and 6 bases from J, with 8 bases between. The V gene's germline CDR1 is SGHRS and CDR2 YFSETQ. The CDR3 sequence is CASSQQSEQYF. Written as DNA, the CDR3 is TGCGCCAGCAGCCAACAGAGCGAGCAGTACTTC. Combining the CDR3 with reference TRBV5-1 and TRBJ2-7 gives the whole variable domain KAGVTQTPRYLIKTRGQQVTLSCSPISGHRSVSWYQQTPGQGLQFLFEYFSETQRNKGNFPGRFSGRQFSNSRSEMNVSTLELGDSALYLCASSQQSEQYFGPGTRLTVT.

The chain couples TRBV7-9 to TRBJ2-3, with TRBD2 as a possible D gene (6 bases). The CDR3 loop spans 16 amino acids. Germline lookup yields CDR1 SEHNR and CDR2 FQNEAQ (reference sequence). The V and J ends lost 5 bases and 3 bases respectively, with 18 bases between them. The CDR3 sequence is CASSPRTLGGTDTQYF. The CDR3 DNA reads TGTGCCAGCAGCCCCCGGACTTTGGGGGGTACAGATACGCAGTATTTT.

This clonotype turned up a few times. The chain couples TRBV20-1 to TRBJ2-1; D assignment may be TRBD1 or TRBD2 (5 bases each). The CDR3 consists of 13 residues. CDR1 DFQATT and CDR2 SNEGSKA come from the germline V gene (reference sequence). The CDR3 loop reads CRGESWLPGEQFF. DNA of the CDR3: TGCAGGGGGGAGTCGTGGCTTCCTGGTGAGCAGTTCTTC.

This clonotype occurred a few times. This chain uses TRBV6-2 or TRBV6-3 with TRBJ2-1; possibly TRBD2 for D (6 bases). V was clipped by 0 bases and J by 3 bases, with 9 bases between them. Germline values: CDR1 MNHEY, CDR2 SVGEGT. CDR3 length: 15 amino acids. Here the CDR3 reads CASSYSGGNYNEQFF. The DNA for the CDR3 is TGTGCCAGCAGTTACTCGGGGGGAAACTACAATGAGCAGTTCTTC.

This clonotype was observed a handful of times. The rearrangement joins TRBV5-1 to TRBJ2-7; TRBD2 is a possible D gene (6 bases). V lost 5 bases, J lost 5 bases, and 17 bases lay in between. This CDR3 spans 14 amino acids. CDR1 is SGHRS, CDR2 YFSETQ, per germline. DNA for the CDR3: TGCGCCAGCAGTAAACTAGCAGTTTCCAACGAGCAGTACTTC. The encoded protein is CASSKLAVSNEQYF.

V and J are TRBV2 and TRBJ2-2; D gene uncertain. The CDR3 sequence is 14 residues long. V lost 3 bases and J 6 bases, leaving 11 bases between the germline ends. The germline V gene encodes CDR1 SNHLY and CDR2 FYNNEI. The CDR3 nucleotides are TGTGCCAGCAGTGAGGTGGGGATCCCCGGGGAGCTGTTTTTT. It yields the protein CASSEVGIPGELFF.

The chain links TRBV29-1 to TRBJ2-1, with TRBD2 identical over 14 bases. The germline CDR1 and CDR2 sequences are SQVTM and ANQGSEA. V was pared by 5 bases and J by 4 bases, with 7 bases of the junction left unmatched. The CDR3 covers 16 residues. This CDR3 reads CSVRLAGGPVYNEQFF. CDR3 DNA sequence: TGCAGCGTTCGACTAGCGGGAGGGCCGGTATACAATGAGCAGTTCTTC.